The clone carrying this T cell receptor (beta chain) was seen more than once but under ten times. This specimen belongs to a study of T-cell reconstitution after alpha-beta-depleted transplantation in children. This CDR3 spans 16 amino acids. V shed 1 base, J shed 0 bases, and the junction held 3 bases outside the gene matches. Unique molecular identifiers were incorporated during preparation of the TCRbeta library. TCRdb re-called the PCR reads with MiXCR, one entry per CDR3 protein. The sample has approximately 800,000 distinct CDR3 sequences, roughly 15% seen once; the top ten hold 5%. The input for sequencing was PBMCs, mostly from graft donor cells, taken 360 days after TCRalphabeta/CD19-depleted stem cell transplant. This chain joins TRBV12-3 or TRBV12-4 and TRBJ2-1, with 7 nucleotides matching TRBD2. This TCR was sampled from a male patient under 18 who had a stem cell transplant for acute lymphoblastic leukemia, so the T cells may come from the graft donor. CDR3: CASSLVGGISYNEQFF. The CDR3 DNA follows: TGTGCCAGCAGTTTAGTGGGGGGGATCTCCTACAATGAGCAGTTCTTC.